The rows below give T cell receptor beta chains drawn from one sample of a study of T cells expressing NK-cell markers. Reanalyzing the 5' RACE reads, TCRdb keeps one entry per CDR3 protein, without DNA. The sample has 400,000 to 450,000 distinct CDR3 sequences. Sequencing was carried out using blood T cells: a sorted CD56 or NKG2C T cell subset, CD4+ or CD8+ T cells, or bulk PBMC T cells (not recorded which). These receptors came from a woman between 18 and 70 years old in good health. Both conserved end residues are part of each CDR3.

V	J	CDR3
TRBV27	TRBJ2-2	CASSLSTGSGTGELFF
TRBV29-1	TRBJ2-3	CSVLTGQAGGADTQYF
TRBV7-2	TRBJ1-3	CASSFLVQGAAGNTIYF
TRBV29-1	TRBJ2-5	CSVGVGTGQETQYF
TRBV6-1	TRBJ2-2	CASGALSDGELFF
TRBV4-2	TRBJ2-1	CASSQDSNEQFF
TRBV29-1	TRBJ2-4	CSVFDLAGNVKNIQYF
TRBV4-1	TRBJ2-5	CASSQPGQRETQYF
TRBV20-1	TRBJ2-4	CSASGTSGKNIQYF
TRBV7-3	TRBJ2-3	CASSSGPSPPDTQYF
TRBV19	TRBJ2-5	CASSVAATGQETQYF
TRBV12-3/TRBV12-4	TRBJ1-1	CASSLGQATEAFF
TRBV12-3/TRBV12-4	TRBJ1-4	CASSLVSETNEKLFF
TRBV12-3/TRBV12-4	TRBJ2-4	CASSLTTSRGNIQYF
TRBV9	TRBJ1-5	CASSVDGSYHQPQHF
TRBV20-1	TRBJ2-7	CSARGPRDEQYF
TRBV20-1	TRBJ2-1	CSERRLAGYNEQFF
TRBV28	TRBJ1-2	CASGQMIYGYTF
TRBV19	TRBJ2-2	CASSTRSSGGLFGGELFF
TRBV10-2	TRBJ1-2	CASSAPNRVYGYTF
TRBV25-1	TRBJ1-1	CASGRRNTEAFF
TRBV6-2/TRBV6-3	TRBJ2-1	CASSVRDEQFF
TRBV7-8	TRBJ2-1	CASSPLWEQFF
TRBV6-4	TRBJ2-3	CASSDSPGGDSTDTQYF
TRBV4-1	TRBJ2-5	CASSQDGRAQYF
TRBV5-6	TRBJ2-1	CASSSRPTGWDEQFF
TRBV12-3/TRBV12-4	TRBJ2-7	CASSFVGDEYEQYF
TRBV6-5	TRBJ1-1	CASSYSSRQGTEAFF
TRBV6-1	TRBJ2-1	CASSRQGDNEQFF
TRBV7-3	TRBJ2-1	CASSPAPSGGHNEQFF
TRBV20-1	TRBJ2-3	CSARDLAGGADTQYF
TRBV6-1	TRBJ2-1	CASSQVSNEQFF
TRBV29-1	TRBJ1-1	CSVGGQGSMNTEAFF
TRBV5-1	TRBJ2-5	CASSFGRGQETQYF
TRBV7-9	TRBJ2-1	CASSLAYSGGHEQFF
TRBV5-1	TRBJ2-2	CASSYQGASRTGELFF
TRBV11-2	TRBJ2-3	CASSLAGTWDTQYF
TRBV5-1	TRBJ1-1	CASRLWGNTEAFF
TRBV15	TRBJ2-3	CATSRDLGDTQYF
TRBV3-1	TRBJ2-3	CASSQFGRDTQYF
TRBV5-5	TRBJ1-1	CASSWGQGRDTEAFF
TRBV7-2	TRBJ2-3	CASSLDRLTDTQYF
TRBV6-4	TRBJ1-2	CASSDGTPNGYTF
TRBV12-3/TRBV12-4	TRBJ2-6	CASRALGRGTNSGANVLTF
TRBV4-3	TRBJ2-5	CASSQDLSGGQETQYF
TRBV4-1	TRBJ1-2	CASSPGLGYTF
TRBV28	TRBJ2-7	CASSLIEGAKQYF
TRBV15	TRBJ2-1	CATSRVTGANARLGNEQFF